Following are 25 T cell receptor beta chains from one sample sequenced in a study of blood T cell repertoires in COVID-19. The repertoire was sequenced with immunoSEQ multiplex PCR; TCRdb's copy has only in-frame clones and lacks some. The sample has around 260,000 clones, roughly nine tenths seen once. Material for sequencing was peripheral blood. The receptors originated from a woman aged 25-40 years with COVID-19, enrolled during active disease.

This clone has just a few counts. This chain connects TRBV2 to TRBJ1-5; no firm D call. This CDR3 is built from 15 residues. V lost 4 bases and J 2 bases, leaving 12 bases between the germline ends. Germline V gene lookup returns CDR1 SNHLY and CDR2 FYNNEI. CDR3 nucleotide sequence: TGTGCCAGCAGTGGCGTGGAGGTACGCAATCAGCCCCAGCATTTT. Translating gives CASSGVEVRNQPQHF.

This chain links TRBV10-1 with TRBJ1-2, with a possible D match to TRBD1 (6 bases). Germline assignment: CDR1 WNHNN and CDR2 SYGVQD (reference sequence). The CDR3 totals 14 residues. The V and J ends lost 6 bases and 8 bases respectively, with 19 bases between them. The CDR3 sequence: CASRVAGVARGYTF. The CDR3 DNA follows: TGCGCCAGCAGGGTCGCAGGGGTAGCTAGAGGCTACACCTTC.

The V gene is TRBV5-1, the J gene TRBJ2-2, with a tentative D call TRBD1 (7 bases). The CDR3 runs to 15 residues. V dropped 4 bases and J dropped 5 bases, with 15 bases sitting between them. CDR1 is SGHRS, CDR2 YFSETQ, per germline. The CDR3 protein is CASSLGQAGTGELFF. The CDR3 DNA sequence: TGCGCCAGCAGCCTAGGACAGGCGGGAACCGGGGAGCTGTTTTTT.

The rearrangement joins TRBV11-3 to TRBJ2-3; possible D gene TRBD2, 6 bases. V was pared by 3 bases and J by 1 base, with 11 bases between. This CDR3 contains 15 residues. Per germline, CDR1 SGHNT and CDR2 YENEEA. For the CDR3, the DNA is TGTGCCAGCAGCTTTGCCGGGAGCGGCACAGATACGCAGTATTTT. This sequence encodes CASSFAGSGTDTQYF.

The CDR3 DNA reads as TGTGCCATCCGCCGAGGAGGGACAGCAGCCTACGAGCAGTACTTC. Amino acids: CAIRRGGTAAYEQYF. The chain recombines TRBV10-3 with TRBJ2-7, with D perhaps TRBD1 (7 bases). This CDR3 contains 15 residues. Germline CDR1 is ENHRY and CDR2 is SYGVKD. Trimming stripped 8 bases from V and 2 bases from J, with 19 bases between.

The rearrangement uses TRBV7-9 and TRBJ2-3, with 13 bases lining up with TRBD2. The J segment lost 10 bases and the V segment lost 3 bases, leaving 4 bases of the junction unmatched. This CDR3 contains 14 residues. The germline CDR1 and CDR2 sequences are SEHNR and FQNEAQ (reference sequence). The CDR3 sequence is CASSLTSGRPPQYF. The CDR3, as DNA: TGTGCCAGCAGCTTGACTAGCGGGAGGCCCCCGCAGTATTTT.

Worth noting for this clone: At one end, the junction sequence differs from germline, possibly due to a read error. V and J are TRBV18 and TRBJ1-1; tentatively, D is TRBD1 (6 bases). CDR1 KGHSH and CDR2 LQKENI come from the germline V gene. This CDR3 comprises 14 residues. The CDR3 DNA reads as TGTGCCAGCTCACCAAAGGGGGTGAACGCTGAAGCTTTCTTT. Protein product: CASSPKGVNAEAFF. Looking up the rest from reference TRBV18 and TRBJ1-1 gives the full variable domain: NAGVMQNPRHLVRRRGQEARLRCSPMKGHSHVYWYRQLPEEGLKFMVYLQKENIIDESGMPKERFSAEFPKEGPSILRIQQVVRGDSAAYFCASSPKGVNAEAFFGQGTRLTVV.

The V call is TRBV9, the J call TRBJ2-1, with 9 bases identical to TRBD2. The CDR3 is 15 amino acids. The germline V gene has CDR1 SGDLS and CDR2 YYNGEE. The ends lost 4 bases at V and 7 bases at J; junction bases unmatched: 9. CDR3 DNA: TGTGCCAGCAGCCCAGCGGGGACTAGCCCAAATGAGCAGTTCTTC. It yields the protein CASSPAGTSPNEQFF. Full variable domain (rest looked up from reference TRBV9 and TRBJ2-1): DSGVTQTPKHLITATGQRVTLRCSPRSGDLSVYWYQQSLDQGLQFLIQYYNGEERAKGNILERFSAQQFPDLHSELNLSSLELGDSALYFCASSPAGTSPNEQFFGPGTRLTVL.

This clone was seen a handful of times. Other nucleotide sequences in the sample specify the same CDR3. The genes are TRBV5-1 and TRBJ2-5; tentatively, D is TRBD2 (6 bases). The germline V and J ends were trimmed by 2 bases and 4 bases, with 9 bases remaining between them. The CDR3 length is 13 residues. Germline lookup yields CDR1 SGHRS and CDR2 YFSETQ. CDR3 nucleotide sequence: TGCGCCAGCAGCTTAGAGGAGGGAGAGACCCAGTACTTC. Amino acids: CASSLEEGETQYF. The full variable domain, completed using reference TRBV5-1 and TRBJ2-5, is KAGVTQTPRYLIKTRGQQVTLSCSPISGHRSVSWYQQTPGQGLQFLFEYFSETQRNKGNFPGRFSGRQFSNSRSEMNVSTLELGDSALYLCASSLEEGETQYFGPGTRLLVL.

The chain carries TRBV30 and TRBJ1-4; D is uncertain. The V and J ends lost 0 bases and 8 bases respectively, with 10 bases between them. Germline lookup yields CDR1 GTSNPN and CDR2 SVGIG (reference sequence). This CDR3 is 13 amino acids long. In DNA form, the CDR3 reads TGTGCCTGGAGTGTTCCCCGGGGAGAAAAACTGTTTTTT. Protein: CAWSVPRGEKLFF.

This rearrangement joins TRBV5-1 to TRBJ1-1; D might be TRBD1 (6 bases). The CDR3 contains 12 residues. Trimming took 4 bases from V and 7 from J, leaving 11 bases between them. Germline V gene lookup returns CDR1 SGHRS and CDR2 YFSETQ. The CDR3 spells CASSVLQGEAFF. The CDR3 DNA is TGCGCCAGCAGCGTATTACAGGGTGAAGCTTTCTTT.

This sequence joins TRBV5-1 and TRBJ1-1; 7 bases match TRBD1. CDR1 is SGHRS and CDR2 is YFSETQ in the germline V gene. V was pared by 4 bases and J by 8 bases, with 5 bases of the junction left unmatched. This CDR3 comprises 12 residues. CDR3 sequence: CASSPDRVEAFF. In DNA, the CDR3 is TGCGCCAGCAGCCCTGACAGGGTGGAAGCTTTCTTT.

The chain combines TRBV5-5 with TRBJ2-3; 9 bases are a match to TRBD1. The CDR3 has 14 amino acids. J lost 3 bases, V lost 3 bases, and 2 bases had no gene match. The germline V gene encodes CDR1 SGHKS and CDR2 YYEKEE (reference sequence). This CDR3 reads CASSWGQGTDTQYF. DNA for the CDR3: TGTGCCAGCAGCTGGGGACAGGGAACAGATACGCAGTATTTT.

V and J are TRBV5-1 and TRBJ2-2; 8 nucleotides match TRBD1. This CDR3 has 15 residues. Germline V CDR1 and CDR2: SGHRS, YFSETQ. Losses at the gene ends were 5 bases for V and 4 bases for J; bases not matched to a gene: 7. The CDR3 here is CASSSTGESTGELFF. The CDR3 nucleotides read TGCGCCAGCAGTTCGACAGGGGAGAGCACCGGGGAGCTGTTTTTT. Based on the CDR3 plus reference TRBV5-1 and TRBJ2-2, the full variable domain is KAGVTQTPRYLIKTRGQQVTLSCSPISGHRSVSWYQQTPGQGLQFLFEYFSETQRNKGNFPGRFSGRQFSNSRSEMNVSTLELGDSALYLCASSSTGESTGELFFGEGSRLTVL.

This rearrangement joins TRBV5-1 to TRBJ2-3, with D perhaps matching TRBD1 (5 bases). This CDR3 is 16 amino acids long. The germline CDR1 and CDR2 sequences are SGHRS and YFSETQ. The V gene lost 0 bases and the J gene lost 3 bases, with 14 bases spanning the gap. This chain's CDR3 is CASSLEGRAWTDTQYF. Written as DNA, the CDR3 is TGCGCCAGCAGCTTGGAGGGCAGGGCATGGACAGATACGCAGTATTTT.

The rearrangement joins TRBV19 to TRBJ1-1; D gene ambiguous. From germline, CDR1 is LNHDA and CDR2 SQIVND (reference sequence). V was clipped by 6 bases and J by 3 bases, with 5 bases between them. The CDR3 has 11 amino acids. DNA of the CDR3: TGTGCCAGTAGACTACACACTGAAGCTTTCTTT. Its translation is CASRLHTEAFF.

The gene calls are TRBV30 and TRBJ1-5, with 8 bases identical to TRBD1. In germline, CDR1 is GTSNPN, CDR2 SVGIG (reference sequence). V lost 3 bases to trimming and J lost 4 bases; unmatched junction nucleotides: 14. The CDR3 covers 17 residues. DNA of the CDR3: TGTGCCTGGAGACCCTGGACAGGGAGCCTCGGGAATCAGCCCCAGCATTTT. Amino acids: CAWRPWTGSLGNQPQHF.

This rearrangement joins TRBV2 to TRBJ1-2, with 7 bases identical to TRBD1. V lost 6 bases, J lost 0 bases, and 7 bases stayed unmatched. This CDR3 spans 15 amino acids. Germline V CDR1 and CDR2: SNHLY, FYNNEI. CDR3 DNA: TGTGCCAGCAGGACAGGGCCCTCGTCTAACTATGGCTACACCTTC. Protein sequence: CASRTGPSSNYGYTF.

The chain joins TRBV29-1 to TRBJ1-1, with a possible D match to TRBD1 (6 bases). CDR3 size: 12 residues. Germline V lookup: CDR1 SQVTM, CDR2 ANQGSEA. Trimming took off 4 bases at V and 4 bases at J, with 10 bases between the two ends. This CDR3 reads CSVGRGPTEAFF. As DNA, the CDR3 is TGCAGCGTTGGCAGGGGCCCCACTGAAGCTTTCTTT. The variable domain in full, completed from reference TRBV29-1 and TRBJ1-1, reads SAVISQKPSRDICQRGTSLTIQCQVDSQVTMMFWYRQQPGQSLTLIATANQGSEATYESGFVIDKFPISRPNLTFSTLTVSNMSPEDSSIYLCSVGRGPTEAFFGQGTRLTVV.

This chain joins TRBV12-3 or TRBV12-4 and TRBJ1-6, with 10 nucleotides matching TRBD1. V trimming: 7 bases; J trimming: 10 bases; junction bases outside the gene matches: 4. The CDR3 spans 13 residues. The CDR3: CASTDRGRSPLHF. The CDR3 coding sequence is TGTGCCAGCACCGACAGGGGGCGCTCACCCCTCCACTTT.

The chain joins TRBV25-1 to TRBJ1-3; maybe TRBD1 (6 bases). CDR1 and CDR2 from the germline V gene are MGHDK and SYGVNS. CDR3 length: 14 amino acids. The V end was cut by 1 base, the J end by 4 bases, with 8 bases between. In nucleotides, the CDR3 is TGTGCCAGCAGTGAATCAGGGGCAGGAAACACCATATATTTT. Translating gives CASSESGAGNTIYF.

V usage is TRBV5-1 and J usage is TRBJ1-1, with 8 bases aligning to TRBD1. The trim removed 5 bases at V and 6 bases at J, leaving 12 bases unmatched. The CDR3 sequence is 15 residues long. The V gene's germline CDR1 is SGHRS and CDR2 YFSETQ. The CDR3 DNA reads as TGCGCCAGCAGTCGAATCCAGGGGGCGGCTTCTGAAGCTTTCTTT. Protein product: CASSRIQGAASEAFF.

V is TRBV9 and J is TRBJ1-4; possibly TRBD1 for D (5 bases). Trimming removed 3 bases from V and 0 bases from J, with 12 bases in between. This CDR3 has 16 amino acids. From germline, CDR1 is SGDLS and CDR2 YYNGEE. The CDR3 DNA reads TGTGCCAGCAGCGCGTTTCCGGGGGCAACTAATGAAAAACTGTTTTTT. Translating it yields CASSAFPGATNEKLFF.

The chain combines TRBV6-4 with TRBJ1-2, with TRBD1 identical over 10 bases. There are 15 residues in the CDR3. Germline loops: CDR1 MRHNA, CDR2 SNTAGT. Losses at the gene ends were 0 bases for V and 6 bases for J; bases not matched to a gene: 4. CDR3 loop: CASSDSGQGVDGYTF. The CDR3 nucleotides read TGTGCCAGCAGTGACTCAGGACAGGGGGTGGATGGCTACACCTTC.

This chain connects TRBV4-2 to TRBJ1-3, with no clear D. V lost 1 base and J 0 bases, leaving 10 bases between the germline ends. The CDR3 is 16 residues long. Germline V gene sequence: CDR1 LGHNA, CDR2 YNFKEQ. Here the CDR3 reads CASSQARESSGNTIYF. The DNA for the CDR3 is TGTGCCAGCAGCCAAGCGAGGGAGAGCTCTGGAAACACCATATATTTT.